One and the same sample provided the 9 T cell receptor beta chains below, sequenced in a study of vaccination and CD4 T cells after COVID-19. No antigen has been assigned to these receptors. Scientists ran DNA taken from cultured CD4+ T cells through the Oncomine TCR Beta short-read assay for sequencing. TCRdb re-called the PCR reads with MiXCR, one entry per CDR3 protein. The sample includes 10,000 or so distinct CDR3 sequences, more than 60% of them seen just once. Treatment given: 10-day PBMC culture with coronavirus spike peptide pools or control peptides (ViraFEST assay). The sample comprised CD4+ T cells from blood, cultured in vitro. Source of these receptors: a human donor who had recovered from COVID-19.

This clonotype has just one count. The CDR3 DNA reads as TGTGCCAGCAGCTTAGCTGGCCCCACTGAAGCTTTCTTT. This translates into CASSLAGPTEAFF. J is TRBJ1-1 and V is TRBV7-6; D is unresolved. The CDR3 has 13 residues. The ends were cut back, 0 bases at V and 4 bases at J, with 6 bases in the middle. From germline, CDR1 is SGHVS and CDR2 FNYEAQ.

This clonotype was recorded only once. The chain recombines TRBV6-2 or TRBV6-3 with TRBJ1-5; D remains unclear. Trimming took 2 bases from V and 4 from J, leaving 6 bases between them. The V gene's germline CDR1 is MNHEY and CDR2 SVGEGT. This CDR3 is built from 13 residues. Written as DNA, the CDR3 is TGTGCCAGCAGTTACGACTATAATCAGCCCCAGCATTTT. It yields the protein CASSYDYNQPQHF.

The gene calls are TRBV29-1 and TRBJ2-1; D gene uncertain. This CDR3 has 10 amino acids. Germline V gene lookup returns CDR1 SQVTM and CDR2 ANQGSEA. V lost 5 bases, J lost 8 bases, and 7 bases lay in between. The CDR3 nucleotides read TGCAGCGTTAGCTCCCATGAGCAGTTCTTC. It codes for CSVSSHEQFF.

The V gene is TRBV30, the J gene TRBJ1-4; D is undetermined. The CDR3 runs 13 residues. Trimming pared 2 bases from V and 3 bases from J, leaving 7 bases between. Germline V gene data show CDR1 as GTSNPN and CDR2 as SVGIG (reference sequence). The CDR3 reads CAWSRVANEKLFF. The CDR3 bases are TGTGCCTGGAGTAGGGTTGCTAATGAAAAACTGTTTTTT.

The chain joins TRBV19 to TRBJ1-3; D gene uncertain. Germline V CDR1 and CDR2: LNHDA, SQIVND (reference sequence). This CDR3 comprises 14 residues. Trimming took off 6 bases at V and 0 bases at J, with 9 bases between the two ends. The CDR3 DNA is TGTGCCAGTAGGGAGACCAACTCTGGAAACACCATATATTTT. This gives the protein CASRETNSGNTIYF. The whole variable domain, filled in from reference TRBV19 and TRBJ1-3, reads DGGITQSPKYLFRKEGQNVTLSCEQNLNHDAMYWYRQDPGQGLRLIYYSQIVNDFQKGDIAEGYSVSREKKESFPLTVTSAQKNPTAFYLCASRETNSGNTIYFGEGSWLTVV.

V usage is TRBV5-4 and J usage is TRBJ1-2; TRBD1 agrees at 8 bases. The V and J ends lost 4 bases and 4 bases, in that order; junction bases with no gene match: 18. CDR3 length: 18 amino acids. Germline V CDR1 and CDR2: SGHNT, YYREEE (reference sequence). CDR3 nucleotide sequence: TGTGCCAGCAGCCCGCCCGACAGGGGCTTTAATATTGTCTATGGCTACACCTTC. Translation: CASSPPDRGFNIVYGYTF.

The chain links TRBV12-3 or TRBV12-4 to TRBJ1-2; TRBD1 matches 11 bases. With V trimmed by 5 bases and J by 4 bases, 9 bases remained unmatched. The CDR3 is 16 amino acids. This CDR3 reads CASSARTGGDLYGYTF. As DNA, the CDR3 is TGTGCCAGCAGTGCAAGGACAGGGGGCGATCTCTATGGCTACACCTTC.

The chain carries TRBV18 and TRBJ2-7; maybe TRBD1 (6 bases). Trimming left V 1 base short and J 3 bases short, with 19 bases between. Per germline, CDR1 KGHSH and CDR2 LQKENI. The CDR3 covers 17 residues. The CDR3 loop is CASSPRSTGTSYYEQYF. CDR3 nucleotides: TGTGCCAGCTCACCACGTTCAACCGGGACATCCTACTACGAGCAGTACTTC.

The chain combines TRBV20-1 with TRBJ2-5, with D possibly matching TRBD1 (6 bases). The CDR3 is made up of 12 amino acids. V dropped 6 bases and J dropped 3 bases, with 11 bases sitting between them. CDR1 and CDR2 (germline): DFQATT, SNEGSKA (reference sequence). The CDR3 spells CSAQGHEETQYF. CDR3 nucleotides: TGCAGTGCCCAGGGGCACGAAGAGACCCAGTACTTC.